This passage covers 28 T cell receptor beta chains from one sample sequenced in a study of T cell changes during pregnancy in multiple sclerosis. Profiled with immunoSEQ multiplex PCR; TCRdb holds only in-frame clones, not every one. This table has approximately 90,000 clones, approximately 94% appearing once. Specimen: peripheral blood, collected in the third trimester of pregnancy. These receptors all stem from a female donor with multiple sclerosis, enrolled in a pregnancy study.

The rearrangement uses TRBV27 and TRBJ2-2, with D perhaps TRBD2 (5 bases). The CDR3 length is 14 residues. V was pared by 0 bases and J by 4 bases, with 6 bases between. Germline V gene lookup returns CDR1 MNHEY and CDR2 SMNVEV (reference sequence). CDR3 amino acids: CASSLSGSTGELFF. Here the CDR3 DNA reads TGTGCCAGCAGTTTATCAGGGAGCACCGGGGAGCTGTTTTTT.

The chain couples TRBV7-9 to TRBJ2-7; D may be TRBD2 (6 bases). V was clipped by 5 bases and J by 7 bases, with 27 bases between them. This CDR3 has 17 amino acids. The germline V gene has CDR1 SEHNR and CDR2 FQNEAQ (reference sequence). The CDR3 DNA sequence: TGTGCCAGCAGCCTTATGGTTAGGGACTCCCTCAGCCCGGAGCAGTACTTC. This encodes CASSLMVRDSLSPEQYF.

The J gene is TRBJ2-7, the V gene TRBV11-2; 9 bases are shared with TRBD1. This CDR3 spans 15 amino acids. The ends lost 5 bases at V and 3 bases at J; junction bases unmatched: 8. Germline CDR1 reads SGHAT; CDR2 reads FQNNGV. The CDR3 protein is CASSRGTGSRYEQYF. The CDR3 region has the DNA TGTGCCAGCAGCAGGGGGACAGGGTCGCGCTACGAGCAGTACTTC.

As concerns this clone: With a much larger clone just one base away, this may be a read error. The V and J genes are TRBV11-2 and TRBJ2-7, with 11 bases matching TRBD2. CDR1 is SGHAT, CDR2 FQNNGV, per germline. V shed 5 bases and J 0 bases; nucleotides not matched to a gene: 3. This CDR3 region has 15 residues. The CDR3 loop is CASSQTSGSSYEQYF. CDR3 DNA sequence: TGTGCCAGCAGCCAAACTAGCGGGAGCTCCTACGAGCAGTACTTC.

The rearrangement uses TRBV7-2 and TRBJ2-4, with D possibly TRBD2 on 7 matching bases. The V gene's germline CDR1 is SGHTA and CDR2 FQGNSA. Trimming removed 4 bases at V and 2 bases at J, with 12 bases between. This CDR3 is 15 amino acids long. The CDR3 DNA sequence: TGTGCCAGCAGCTCCGGGGGGCTTTCCAAAAACATTCAGTACTTC. It encodes CASSSGGLSKNIQYF. Full variable domain (rest looked up from reference TRBV7-2 and TRBJ2-4): GAGVSQSPSNKVTEKGKDVELRCDPISGHTALYWYRQSLGQGLEFLIYFQGNSAPDKSGLPSDRFSAERTGGSVSTLTIQRTQQEDSAVYLCASSSGGLSKNIQYFGAGTRLSVL.

The chain uses TRBV28 and TRBJ2-7, with 10 bases that match TRBD2. The germline V gene encodes CDR1 MDHEN and CDR2 SYDVKM. V lost 3 bases, J lost 5 bases, and 4 bases stayed unmatched. This CDR3 spans 14 amino acids. CDR3 protein: CASSFQREGDEQYF. The CDR3 DNA sequence: TGTGCCAGCAGTTTCCAGCGGGAGGGGGACGAGCAGTACTTC.

The J gene is TRBJ1-2, the V gene TRBV4-2; TRBD1 matches at 7 bases. Trimming at V came to 0 bases and at J to 0 bases, leaving 7 bases not matched to a gene. CDR1 is LGHNA, CDR2 YNFKEQ, per germline. The CDR3 loop spans 17 amino acids. As DNA, the CDR3 is TGTGCCAGCAGCCAAGAAAAAAACAGGGGAACTAACTATGGCTACACCTTC. This gives the protein CASSQEKNRGTNYGYTF.

In its sample, this clone was seen a few times. The CDR3 sequence: CASSPDNYGYTF. In DNA form, the CDR3 reads TGTGCCAGCAGTCCAGATAACTATGGCTACACCTTC. J is TRBJ1-2 and V is TRBV5-5, with D unresolved. The CDR3 covers 12 residues. Germline assignment: CDR1 SGHKS and CDR2 YYEKEE (reference sequence). V lost 5 bases, J lost 1 base, and 6 bases lay in between.

The chain has TRBV18 and TRBJ2-7, with 8 bases identical to TRBD2. Germline CDR1 and CDR2: KGHSH and LQKENI. The V and J ends lost 2 bases and 7 bases, in that order; junction bases with no gene match: 4. There are 13 residues in the CDR3. The CDR3 DNA follows: TGTGCCAGCTCACCATCCGTAGCGGGAGAGCAGTACTTC. This translates into CASSPSVAGEQYF. The full variable domain, completed using reference TRBV18 and TRBJ2-7, is NAGVMQNPRHLVRRRGQEARLRCSPMKGHSHVYWYRQLPEEGLKFMVYLQKENIIDESGMPKERFSAEFPKEGPSILRIQQVVRGDSAAYFCASSPSVAGEQYFGPGTRLTVT.

This chain uses TRBV28 with TRBJ1-1, with D possibly being TRBD1 (5 bases). V dropped 5 bases and J dropped 11 bases, with 15 bases sitting between them. The CDR3 spans 12 residues. Germline assignment: CDR1 MDHEN and CDR2 SYDVKM. CDR3 region: CASSIRAVEAFF. CDR3 bases: TGTGCCAGCAGTATCAGGGCGGTCGAGGCTTTCTTT.

The V gene is TRBV9, the J gene TRBJ2-3, with TRBD1 as a possible D gene (6 bases). Trimming stripped 3 bases from V and 9 bases from J, with 17 bases between. The CDR3 covers 14 residues. CDR1 is SGDLS, CDR2 YYNGEE, per germline. The CDR3 protein is CASSAPDRRGTQYF. In DNA, the CDR3 is TGTGCCAGCAGCGCCCCAGATCGAAGGGGGACGCAGTATTTT. The variable domain in full, with the rest retrieved from reference TRBV9 and TRBJ2-3, is DSGVTQTPKHLITATGQRVTLRCSPRSGDLSVYWYQQSLDQGLQFLIQYYNGEERAKGNILERFSAQQFPDLHSELNLSSLELGDSALYFCASSAPDRRGTQYFGPGTRLTVL.

The CDR3 loop reads CASSLWGDTEAFF. CDR3 sequence (DNA): TGCGCCAGCAGCTTGTGGGGGGACACTGAAGCTTTCTTT. The genes are TRBV5-1 and TRBJ1-1, with a possible D match to TRBD1 (5 bases). Per the germline V gene, CDR1 is SGHRS and CDR2 is YFSETQ. The germline V and J ends were trimmed by 1 base and 3 bases, with 7 bases remaining between them. CDR3 length equals 13 residues. Based on the CDR3 plus reference TRBV5-1 and TRBJ1-1, the full variable domain is KAGVTQTPRYLIKTRGQQVTLSCSPISGHRSVSWYQQTPGQGLQFLFEYFSETQRNKGNFPGRFSGRQFSNSRSEMNVSTLELGDSALYLCASSLWGDTEAFFGQGTRLTVV.

This clone occurred once. The chain uses TRBV28 and TRBJ2-4; the match to TRBD1 covers 8 bases. In germline, CDR1 is MDHEN, CDR2 SYDVKM. This CDR3 comprises 14 residues. Trimming removed 6 bases from V and 2 bases from J; junction bases left unmatched: 3. The CDR3 loop is CASRRTGTKNIQYF. Here the CDR3 DNA reads TGTGCCAGCAGACGGACAGGGACCAAAAACATTCAGTACTTC. Full variable domain (outside the CDR3, taken from reference TRBV28 and TRBJ2-4): DVKVTQSSRYLVKRTGEKVFLECVQDMDHENMFWYRQDPGLGLRLIYFSYDVKMKEKGDIPEGYSVSREKKERFSLILESASTNQTSMYLCASRRTGTKNIQYFGAGTRLSVL.

The chain has TRBV6-5 and TRBJ1-1; 7 bases are shared with TRBD1. The J segment lost 0 bases and the V segment lost 4 bases, leaving 5 bases of the junction unmatched. This CDR3 has 15 amino acids. From germline, CDR1 is MNHEY and CDR2 SVGAGI. The CDR3 DNA reads TGTGCCAGCAGTTGGTCACAGGGGATGAACACTGAAGCTTTCTTT. It encodes CASSWSQGMNTEAFF.

The chain uses TRBV7-9 and TRBJ1-1; no definite D call. The V gene's germline CDR1 is SEHNR and CDR2 FQNEAQ (reference sequence). This CDR3 spans 12 amino acids. With 1 base removed from V and 10 bases from J, the gap between germline ends came to 10 bases. The chain's CDR3 is CASSLERSRAFF. CDR3 sequence (DNA): TGTGCCAGCAGCTTAGAGCGGAGTCGAGCTTTCTTT. Complete variable domain (other parts from reference TRBV7-9 and TRBJ1-1): DTGVSQNPRHKITKRGQNVTFRCDPISEHNRLYWYRQTLGQGPEFLTYFQNEAQLEKSRLLSDRFSAERPKGSFSTLEIQRTEQGDSAMYLCASSLERSRAFFGQGTRLTVV.

The J gene is TRBJ2-1, the V gene TRBV5-4; TRBD2 aligns across 13 bases. Germline V gives CDR1 SGHNT, CDR2 YYREEE (reference sequence). This CDR3 has 20 residues. Unmatched junction bases numbered 18, after V lost 4 bases and J lost 5 bases. The CDR3, as DNA: TGTGCCAGCAGCCCAAGGACTAGCGGGAGAATGTGGGGTATGAACAATGAGCAGTTCTTC. The encoded protein is CASSPRTSGRMWGMNNEQFF.

The rearrangement uses TRBV7-9 and TRBJ2-1, with D possibly matching TRBD2 (5 bases). Per germline, CDR1 SEHNR and CDR2 FQNEAQ (reference sequence). The CDR3 extends over 15 amino acids. The V and J ends lost 3 bases and 5 bases respectively, with 14 bases between them. CDR3 bases: TGTGCCAGCAGCTTGTTTATCGGAGGCGACAATGAGCAGTTCTTC. The encoded protein is CASSLFIGGDNEQFF.

V is TRBV5-4 and J is TRBJ2-7; D unresolved. The CDR3 covers 13 residues. The germline V gene encodes CDR1 SGHNT and CDR2 YYREEE (reference sequence). Between the trimmed V and J ends, which lost 3 bases and 4 bases, there was a span of 11 bases. In DNA, the CDR3 is TGTGCCAGCAGCTCCCCCCAGAGGTACGAGCAGTACTTC. This codes for CASSSPQRYEQYF.

This chain uses TRBV28 with TRBJ1-2; perhaps TRBD1 as D (6 bases). The CDR3 length is 14 residues. Looked up from germline, CDR1 is MDHEN and CDR2 is SYDVKM. Trimming left V 4 bases short and J 3 bases short, with 12 bases between. The CDR3 loop reads CASSSGGADYGYTF. Here the CDR3 DNA reads TGTGCCAGCAGTTCGGGGGGCGCTGACTATGGCTACACCTTC.

This sequence joins TRBV5-1 and TRBJ2-1; a weak D match, TRBD1 (6 bases). The V end was cut by 1 base, the J end by 6 bases, with 8 bases between. Germline-derived CDR1 and CDR2 are SGHRS and YFSETQ. The length of the CDR3 is 13 residues. The CDR3 DNA reads as TGCGCCAGCAGCTTGCCGGACAGCAATGAGCAGTTCTTC. This sequence encodes CASSLPDSNEQFF.

The CDR3 sequence is CASLAGYNTGELFF. The CDR3 coding sequence is TGTGCCAGCCTAGCGGGATACAACACCGGGGAGCTGTTTTTT. The chain combines TRBV6-5 with TRBJ2-2, with 9 bases identical to TRBD2. The junction had 3 bases not matched to a gene; V was cut back by 8 bases and J by 2 bases. Germline CDR1 and CDR2: MNHEY and SVGAGI. The CDR3 runs 14 residues.

The count of this clone is one. This chain joins TRBV5-5 and TRBJ2-1; TRBD1 matches 11 bases. The CDR3 has 16 amino acids. Germline values: CDR1 SGHKS, CDR2 YYEKEE (reference sequence). V was pared by 1 base and J by 7 bases, with 7 bases of the junction left unmatched. The CDR3 DNA follows: TGTGCCAGCAGCTTGCCCGGGACAGGGGGGAGGAATGAGCAGTTCTTC. Encoded protein: CASSLPGTGGRNEQFF.

This clone was seen only once. This rearrangement joins TRBV14 to TRBJ1-1, with a possible D match to TRBD1 (6 bases). The CDR3 has 14 residues. Per germline, CDR1 SGHDN and CDR2 FVKESK. V lost 1 base and J lost 6, with 12 bases in between. CDR3 sequence reads: CASSQVGGRAEAFF. CDR3 sequence (DNA): TGTGCCAGCAGCCAAGTCGGGGGGCGGGCTGAAGCTTTCTTT.

This chain links TRBV28 with TRBJ2-5; 10 nucleotides line up with TRBD1. This CDR3 spans 16 amino acids. V was pared by 3 bases and J by 4 bases, with 8 bases of the junction left unmatched. Germline values: CDR1 MDHEN, CDR2 SYDVKM. The CDR3 DNA reads TGTGCCAGCAGTTTTATTCCGGGACAGGGGCCAGAGACCCAGTACTTC. Translated: CASSFIPGQGPETQYF.

This chain links TRBV21-1 with TRBJ2-3; the table's D call TRBD2 went unverified against the DNA. TRBV21-1 corresponds to a pseudogene. CDR3 length: 13 amino acids. This CDR3 reads CAFSISGADTQYF. CDR3 bases: TGTGCCTTCTCCATATCGGGTGCAGATACGCAGTATTTT.

This clone was picked up one time. The chain links TRBV19 to TRBJ1-1; 9 bases are a match to TRBD1. This CDR3 spans 14 amino acids. Trimming removed 5 bases from V and 4 bases from J; junction bases left unmatched: 5. The germline V gene has CDR1 LNHDA and CDR2 SQIVND (reference sequence). The CDR3 sequence is CASSLGQGTTEAFF. In nucleotides, the CDR3 is TGTGCCAGTAGTCTCGGACAGGGGACCACTGAAGCTTTCTTT.

The V gene is TRBV28, the J gene TRBJ2-3, with TRBD2 matching over 8 bases. The CDR3 is 14 amino acids. Germline V CDR1 and CDR2: MDHEN, SYDVKM. V lost 6 bases, J lost 7 bases, and 9 bases stayed unmatched. CDR3 residues: CASSLLAGSNTQYF. In DNA form, the CDR3 reads TGTGCCAGCAGCCTCCTAGCGGGTAGTAATACGCAGTATTTT.

This clone was observed once. The J gene is TRBJ1-5, the V gene TRBV15, with D unresolved. This CDR3 has 14 residues. V dropped 1 base and J dropped 9 bases, with 13 bases sitting between them. Germline V gene sequence: CDR1 LNHNV, CDR2 YYDKDF (reference sequence). CDR3: CATSRVMAPGPQHF. In DNA form, the CDR3 reads TGTGCCACCAGCAGAGTTATGGCTCCGGGGCCCCAGCATTTT.